The sequence of this T cell receptor (beta chain) was determined in a study (dated by TCRdb to between 2014 and 2017). In terms of the full investigation: The study tested whether tumor-infiltrating Tregs in breast cancer are recruited from blood Tregs or converted in situ from other CD4+ T cell subsets.

CD4+CD45RO+CD25- cells were isolated as memory CD4+ T cells. Tregs, naive and memory CD4+ T cells from tumor, blood and ipsilateral draining lymph nodes of five breast cancer patients underwent full-length TCR alpha and beta sequencing. Tumor tissue, along with lymph nodes from ipsilateral axillary dissection, was perfused with PBS, minced, and then digested using collagenase I and hyaluronidase. FACS confirmed that the sorted cell populations were more than 90% pure. What the study reported, not specific to this receptor: The validation in the larger cohort was limited to a single TCR beta V-J rearrangement instead of whole repertoires. Tumor memory CD4+ T cell TCR gene usage clustered with blood and lymph node memory CD4+ cells and lymph node naive CD4+ cells. The greatest overlap of tumor-infiltrating Treg TCR alpha and beta sequences was observed with tumor naive CD4+ T cells, followed by blood naive CD4+ T cells.

CDR3 length: 13 amino acids, cysteine to phenylalanine. Just CDR3 DNA is preserved here, 39 bases in frame from base 1. V loses 8 bases, J loses 5 bases, and the germline ends lie 18 bases apart. Taken from the germline V gene (reference sequence), the CDR1 and CDR2 loops are DFQATT and SNEGSKA. Full-length TCR variable regions were amplified by 5' RACE PCR with constant-region reverse primers, and semi-nested PCR with Nested Universal Primer A was subsequently performed. The ReliaPrep RNA Cell Miniprep System was used to extract total RNA, which was then reverse transcribed into 5'RACE-ready cDNA with the SMARTer RACE 5'/3' Kit. An Illumina MiSeq was used to sequence the full-length TCR alpha and beta libraries, which had been barcoded with multiplex adaptors. The study's own analysis went as follows. For each of nine subset-tissue groups, sequencing data from the five patients were pooled, and the groups were then compared using unsupervised clustering of TCR gene usage. The Morisita-Horn index was used to calculate repertoire similarity, with shared sequences weighted by how much each contributed to each repertoire. The public reads were reprocessed in TCRdb via fastp at Q25 and MiXCR, keeping in-frame beta chains. Duplicate CDR3 protein sequences are folded into a single record with the most common DNA and genes. These V and J calls derive from TCRdb rather than the authors' analysis. Counted in this sample were under 45,000 distinct CDR3 sequences; around 28% of them appeared once. More than 3.5% of the sample rests with the top ten.

Concerning this clonotype: No antigen is known for it. Qualities for individual bases were not recorded, and no much larger clone is one base off.

The sequence came from a female donor with breast cancer. This receptor chain uses TRBV20-1 and TRBJ1-1; the D gene is possibly TRBD1, with 6 bases matching. Sequencing used tumor-infiltrating memory CD4+ T cells sorted from the breast tumor. Taken with the paper, the label for cell subset or site translates to: memory CD4+ T cells, CD4+CD45RO+CD25-. Here is the DNA: TGCAGTCAAGGGAGGGGGATGGGGACTGAAGCTTTCTTT. This yields the protein CSQGRGMGTEAFF.